The 5 T cell receptor beta chains presented below share a single source sample, sequenced in a study of cytomegalovirus exposure and HLA in healthy donors. PCR involved 60 Vbeta and 13 Jbeta primers. Some clones are missing from TCRdb's copy, which holds only in-frame ones; the method was immunoSEQ multiplex PCR. Among fewer than 200,000 clones listed, approximately 80% were seen once. Source material: PBMCs. The receptors were sampled from a woman aged 45-65 years in good health and CMV-seropositive.

The CDR3 DNA follows: TGTGCCAGTAGTCGGACTAGCGGGAGTATCCCCTACGAGCAGTACTTC. Translation gives CASSRTSGSIPYEQYF. The chain employs TRBV19 and TRBJ2-7; 13 positions agree with TRBD2. Germline lookup yields CDR1 LNHDA and CDR2 SQIVND (reference sequence). CDR3 size: 16 residues. The V gene end was trimmed by 5 bases and the J gene end by 2 bases; junction bases not matched to a gene: 6.

A single count supports this clone. The chain is built from TRBV5-1 and TRBJ1-2; D is undetermined. Trimming cost V 0 bases and J 2 bases, with 11 bases left between them. The CDR3 contains 15 residues. Germline CDR1 and CDR2: SGHRS and YFSETQ. The CDR3 sequence: CASSLVVGGNYGYTF. Here the CDR3 DNA reads TGCGCCAGCAGCTTGGTTGTGGGAGGGAACTATGGCTACACCTTC.

The chain has TRBV6-6 and TRBJ1-2; the D gene is possibly TRBD1 (6 bases). The CDR3 runs to 15 residues. V was cut by 5 bases and J by 2 bases, with 15 bases left in between. Germline assignment: CDR1 MNHNY and CDR2 SVGAGI (reference sequence). CDR3 residues: CASSTAGGANYGYTF. For the CDR3, the DNA is TGTGCCAGCAGTACAGCGGGGGGCGCGAACTATGGCTACACCTTC.

This chain joins TRBV6-5 and TRBJ1-1; maybe TRBD1 (5 bases). The V gene lost 5 bases and the J gene lost 4 bases, with 14 bases spanning the gap. The CDR3 consists of 14 residues. Looked up from germline, CDR1 is MNHEY and CDR2 is SVGAGI. In DNA form, the CDR3 reads TGTGCCAGCAGTCTCGGGGTCGGGGGCACTGAAGCTTTCTTT. Protein sequence: CASSLGVGGTEAFF.

The genes are TRBV27 and TRBJ2-6; D remains ambiguous. The V end was cut by 5 bases, the J end by 1 base, with 6 bases between. The germline CDR1 and CDR2 sequences are MNHEY and SMNVEV (reference sequence). This CDR3 has 14 residues. CDR3 sequence: CASSPESGANVLTF. DNA of the CDR3: TGTGCCAGCAGTCCCGAGTCTGGGGCCAACGTCCTGACTTTC. Complete variable domain (other parts from reference TRBV27 and TRBJ2-6): EAQVTQNPRYLITVTGKKLTVTCSQNMNHEYMSWYRQDPGLGLRQIYYSMNVEVTDKGDVPEGYKVSRKEKRNFPLILESPSPNQTSLYFCASSPESGANVLTFGAGSRLTVL.